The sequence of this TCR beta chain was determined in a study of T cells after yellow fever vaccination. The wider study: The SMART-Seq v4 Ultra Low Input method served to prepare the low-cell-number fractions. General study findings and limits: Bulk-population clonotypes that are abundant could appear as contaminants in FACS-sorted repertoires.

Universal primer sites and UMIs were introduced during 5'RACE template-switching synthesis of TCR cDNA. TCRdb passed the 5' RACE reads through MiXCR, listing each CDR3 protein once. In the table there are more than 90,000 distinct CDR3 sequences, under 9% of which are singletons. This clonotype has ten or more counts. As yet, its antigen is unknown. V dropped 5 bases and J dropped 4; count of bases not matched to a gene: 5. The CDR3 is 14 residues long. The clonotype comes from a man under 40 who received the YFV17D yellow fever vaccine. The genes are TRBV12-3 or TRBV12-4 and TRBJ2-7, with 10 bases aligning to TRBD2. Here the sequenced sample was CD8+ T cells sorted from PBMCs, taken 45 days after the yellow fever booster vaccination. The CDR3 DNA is TGTGCCAGCAGTGAGGGACTAGCGCTTTACGAGCAGTACTTC. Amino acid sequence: CASSEGLALYEQYF.